Each of the 8 T cell receptor beta chains below was sequenced from the same sample in a study of T cell responses to AZD1222 COVID-19 vaccine. This table comes from immunoSEQ multiplex PCR, and its TCRdb copy is limited to in-frame clones, with some not included. The data hold about 180,000 clones, with about 89% observed a single time. The material was peripheral blood, obtained on day 0 of AZD1222 vaccination. All receptors derive from an adult in good health.

This sequence joins TRBV11-3 and TRBJ2-5; TRBD2 is a possible D gene (5 bases). The V end lost 0 bases, the J end lost 2 bases, and 7 bases lay between the germline ends. The CDR3 is 14 residues long. CDR1 SGHNT and CDR2 YENEEA come from the germline V gene. CDR3 sequence (DNA): TGTGCCAGCAGCTTAGAGTCGGGGCAAGAGACCCAGTACTTC. Encoded protein: CASSLESGQETQYF.

The V call is TRBV7-2, the J call TRBJ2-1, with TRBD2 matching over 7 bases. The CDR3 runs 17 residues. Germline V gene sequence: CDR1 SGHTA, CDR2 FQGNSA. With V trimmed by 1 base and J by 9 bases, 15 bases remained unmatched. In DNA, the CDR3 is TGTGCCAGCAGCTTAGTACCGAGAGCGGGGTTGGACGGTGAGCAGTTCTTC. Translating it yields CASSLVPRAGLDGEQFF.

The chain employs TRBV19 and TRBJ1-1; weak D call: TRBD1 (5 bases). V dropped 2 bases and J dropped 12 bases, with 13 bases sitting between them. The CDR3 covers 12 residues. CDR1 and CDR2 (germline): LNHDA, SQIVND (reference sequence). CDR3 nucleotide sequence: TGTGCCAGTAGTATAAGCCGGGGGGAATCTTTCTTT. The encoded protein is CASSISRGESFF.

The CDR3 nucleotides are TGTGCCAGCAGTTTTCCAAGGGACTATGGCTACACCTTC. It translates to CASSFPRDYGYTF. The chain joins TRBV28 to TRBJ1-2; D gene uncertain. The CDR3 totals 13 residues. The germline V gene has CDR1 MDHEN and CDR2 SYDVKM. V was trimmed by 3 bases and J by 3 bases, leaving 8 bases between them.

The J gene is TRBJ2-5, the V gene TRBV27; 15 bases are a match to TRBD2. V shed 3 bases and J 1 base; nucleotides not matched to a gene: 0. Germline-derived CDR1 and CDR2 are MNHEY and SMNVEV (reference sequence). The CDR3 has 16 amino acids. This chain's CDR3 is CASSLGLAGGQETQYF. Here the CDR3 DNA reads TGTGCCAGCAGTTTGGGACTAGCGGGGGGCCAAGAGACCCAGTACTTC.

The V gene is TRBV19, the J gene TRBJ1-3, with D possibly matching TRBD1 (5 bases). The CDR3 covers 15 residues. The V gene lost 5 bases and the J gene lost 0 bases, with 11 bases spanning the gap. Germline loops: CDR1 LNHDA, CDR2 SQIVND (reference sequence). As DNA, the CDR3 is TGTGCCAGTAGTGCCGGACATCTCTCTGGAAACACCATATATTTT. Protein sequence: CASSAGHLSGNTIYF.

The chain recombines TRBV4-1 with TRBJ2-7, with 10 nucleotides matching TRBD2. The CDR3 has 19 amino acids. The V and J ends lost 3 bases and 0 bases, in that order; junction bases with no gene match: 14. Germline V gene sequence: CDR1 MGHRA, CDR2 YSYEKL. The CDR3 loop reads CASSHRNDETSGYSYEQYF. CDR3 DNA: TGCGCCAGCAGCCACCGAAACGACGAGACTAGCGGGTACTCCTACGAGCAGTACTTC.

CDR3: CASSIQGQGRGGYTF. Written as DNA, the CDR3 is TGTGCCAGTAGTATCCAGGGACAGGGCCGCGGTGGCTACACCTTC. This chain links TRBV19 with TRBJ1-2, with TRBD1 identical over 9 bases. Germline trimming cut 3 bases from V and 7 bases from J; bases unmatched to any gene: 9. The germline CDR1 and CDR2 sequences are LNHDA and SQIVND (reference sequence). This CDR3 region has 15 residues.